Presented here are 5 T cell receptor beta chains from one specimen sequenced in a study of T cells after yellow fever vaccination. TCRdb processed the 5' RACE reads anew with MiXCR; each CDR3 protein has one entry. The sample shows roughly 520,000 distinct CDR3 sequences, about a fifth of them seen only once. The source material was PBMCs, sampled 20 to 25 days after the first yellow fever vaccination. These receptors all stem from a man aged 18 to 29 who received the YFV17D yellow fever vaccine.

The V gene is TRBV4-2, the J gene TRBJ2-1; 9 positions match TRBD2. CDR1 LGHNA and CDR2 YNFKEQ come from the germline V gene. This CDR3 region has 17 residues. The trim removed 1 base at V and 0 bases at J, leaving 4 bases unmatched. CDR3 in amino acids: CASSQGGAGGSYNEQFF. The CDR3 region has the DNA TGTGCCAGCAGCCAAGGCGGAGCGGGGGGCTCCTACAATGAGCAGTTCTTC.

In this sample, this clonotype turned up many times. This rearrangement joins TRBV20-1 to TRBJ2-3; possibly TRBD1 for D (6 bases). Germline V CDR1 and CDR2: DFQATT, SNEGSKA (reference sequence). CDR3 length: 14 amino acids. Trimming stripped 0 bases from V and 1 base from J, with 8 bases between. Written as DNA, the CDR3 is TGCAGTGCTAGAGAAGGGGGTCGCACAGATACGCAGTATTTT. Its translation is CSAREGGRTDTQYF.

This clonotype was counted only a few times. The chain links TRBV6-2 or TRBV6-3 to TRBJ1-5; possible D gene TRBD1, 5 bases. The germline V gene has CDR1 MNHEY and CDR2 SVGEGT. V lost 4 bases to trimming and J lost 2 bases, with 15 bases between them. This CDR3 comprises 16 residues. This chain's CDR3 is CASSSVRAVGNQPQHF. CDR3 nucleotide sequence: TGTGCCAGCAGTTCGGTCAGGGCTGTGGGCAATCAGCCCCAGCATTTT.

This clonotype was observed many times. CDR3 bases: TGTGCCAGCAGTACCTTGGGCGGGGGATCGGATACGCAGTATTTT. It codes for CASSTLGGGSDTQYF. The J gene is TRBJ2-3, the V gene TRBV28; 7 positions match TRBD2. The CDR3 is made up of 15 amino acids. V dropped 5 bases and J dropped 6; count of bases not matched to a gene: 11. Per the germline V gene, CDR1 is MDHEN and CDR2 is SYDVKM.

The DNA for the CDR3 is TGCGCCAGCAGCTTCATAGGCAATCAGCCCCAGCATTTT. It specifies CASSFIGNQPQHF. The chain is built from TRBV5-1 and TRBJ1-5; no reliable D call. The CDR3 has 13 residues. Trimming left V 2 bases short and J 2 bases short, with 5 bases between. Germline CDR1 reads SGHRS; CDR2 reads YFSETQ.